The clone carrying this T cell receptor (beta chain) was counted a single time. These data originate in a study of blood T cell repertoires in COVID-19. The germline gives CDR1 LGHDT, CDR2 YNNKEL (reference sequence). V shed 0 bases and J 0 bases; nucleotides not matched to a gene: 2. This CDR3 region has 16 residues. Repertoires were generated with immunoSEQ multiplex PCR, while TCRdb's copy carries only in-frame clones and drops some. The repertoire holds tens of thousands of clones, with 83% as singletons. Sequences were obtained from peripheral blood. This chain links TRBV3-1 (or the pseudogene TRBV3-2) with TRBJ2-3; TRBD1 matches 8 bases. The clonotype was recovered from a man in his fifties or sixties with active COVID-19. The CDR3 coding sequence is TGTGCCAGCAGCCAAGATCAGGGGGCTAGCACAGATACGCAGTATTTT. It yields the protein CASSQDQGASTDTQYF.